This TCR beta chain was observed in a study of blood T cell repertoires in COVID-19. Study-level information: Specimens from acute and convalescent COVID-19 originated in the United States, Italy and Spain.

Between the trimmed V and J ends, which lost 1 base and 4 bases, there was a span of 13 bases. The CDR3 totals 15 residues. Germline loops: CDR1 LNHDA, CDR2 SQIVND (reference sequence). Only in-frame clones appear in the TCRdb table, and some are missing; sequencing was by immunoSEQ multiplex PCR. This sample carries approximately 130,000 clones, roughly three quarters of them seen once, and the ten largest clones take over 7%. The receptor comes from a human donor in a cohort sampled during active COVID-19. The sample was peripheral blood. V usage is TRBV19 and J usage is TRBJ1-2, with unresolved D. CDR3 residues: CASSIVEGGGYGYTF. For the CDR3, the DNA is TGTGCCAGTAGTATAGTTGAAGGAGGAGGCTATGGCTACACCTTC.